Given below is one TCR beta chain in context. Its antigen is unknown. The data belong to a study of OX40 agonist ivuxolimab in advanced cancers. Study summary: An agonistic anti-OX40 (CD134) antibody, ivuxolimab, was used to treat the patients.

Libraries were prepared by immunoSEQ multiplex PCR; TCRdb keeps only in-frame clonotypes and omits some of them. The repertoire holds under 85,000 clones, with about 86% as singletons. Study findings and constraints: Average numbers of expanded clones were greater in CD8+ T cells than in CD4+. There was clonal expansion of CD4+ and CD8+ blood T cells by week 6 at 0.1 to 3.0 mg/kg. Partial responders dosed at 0.1-3.0 mg/kg displayed clonal expansion ranking among the lowest.

This CDR3 contains 15 residues. Deletions cut 0 bases from V and 3 bases from J, with 13 bases between. Germline CDR1 and CDR2: SGDLS and YYNGEE. The material was CD4+ or CD8+ T cells sorted from blood, obtained in a trial of the OX40 agonist ivuxolimab. The chain is built from TRBV9 and TRBJ2-7; maybe TRBD1 (5 bases). The origin of this receptor is an adult with an advanced solid tumor such as melanoma, head and neck, liver or kidney cancer. The CDR3 loop is CASSVGVAGNYEQYF. Written as DNA, the CDR3 is TGTGCCAGCAGCGTAGGGGTAGCAGGGAACTACGAGCAGTACTTC.